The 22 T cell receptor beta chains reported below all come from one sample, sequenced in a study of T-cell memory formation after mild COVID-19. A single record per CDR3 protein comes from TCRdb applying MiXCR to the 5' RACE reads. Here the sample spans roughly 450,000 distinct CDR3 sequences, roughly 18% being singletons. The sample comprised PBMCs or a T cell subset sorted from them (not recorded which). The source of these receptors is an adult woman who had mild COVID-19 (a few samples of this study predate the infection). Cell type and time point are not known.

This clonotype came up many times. CDR3 in amino acids: CASSDWGILGNTIYF. In nucleotides, the CDR3 is TGCGCCAGCAGTGACTGGGGGATCCTAGGAAACACCATATATTTT. The chain employs TRBV10-2 and TRBJ1-3, with D tentatively TRBD1 (5 bases). This CDR3 is 15 amino acids long. Per germline, CDR1 WSHSY and CDR2 SAAADI. V was cut by 3 bases and J by 4 bases, with 13 bases left in between.

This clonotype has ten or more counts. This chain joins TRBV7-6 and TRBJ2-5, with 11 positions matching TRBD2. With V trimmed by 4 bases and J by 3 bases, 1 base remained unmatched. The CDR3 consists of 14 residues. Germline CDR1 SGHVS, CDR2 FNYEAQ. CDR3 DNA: TGTGCCAGCAGCTCGGGACTAGCGGAAGAGACCCAGTACTTC. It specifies CASSSGLAEETQYF.

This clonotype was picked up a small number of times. The CDR3 coding sequence is TGTGCCAGCAGCTTAGGGTTTGCAACAGATACGCAGTATTTT. Its protein is CASSLGFATDTQYF. V is TRBV7-9 and J is TRBJ2-3, with no clear D. V was trimmed by 1 base and J by 3 bases, leaving 8 bases between them. This CDR3 has 14 residues. CDR1 and CDR2 (germline): SEHNR, FQNEAQ (reference sequence).

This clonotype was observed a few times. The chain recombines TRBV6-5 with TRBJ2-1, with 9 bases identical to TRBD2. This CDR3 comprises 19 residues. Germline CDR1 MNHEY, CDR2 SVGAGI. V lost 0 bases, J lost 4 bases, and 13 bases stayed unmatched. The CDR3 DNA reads TGTGCCAGCAGTTACTCGTGGTTTAGCGGGAGTACGAGGTACAATGAGCAGTTCTTC. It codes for CASSYSWFSGSTRYNEQFF.

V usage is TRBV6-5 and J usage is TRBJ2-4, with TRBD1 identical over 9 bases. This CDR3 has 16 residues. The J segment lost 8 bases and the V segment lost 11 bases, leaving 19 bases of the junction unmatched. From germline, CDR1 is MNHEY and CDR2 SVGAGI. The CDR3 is CASALGLPGQGHIQYF. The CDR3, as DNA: TGTGCCTCCGCATTGGGCCTTCCGGGACAGGGTCACATTCAGTACTTC.

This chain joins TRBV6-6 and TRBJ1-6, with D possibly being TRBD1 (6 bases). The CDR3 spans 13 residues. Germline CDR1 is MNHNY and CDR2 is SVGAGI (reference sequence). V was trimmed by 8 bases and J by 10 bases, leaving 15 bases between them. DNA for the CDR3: TGTGCCAGCCTCCCAGCCGGGGGCTCACCCCTCCACTTT. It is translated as CASLPAGGSPLHF.

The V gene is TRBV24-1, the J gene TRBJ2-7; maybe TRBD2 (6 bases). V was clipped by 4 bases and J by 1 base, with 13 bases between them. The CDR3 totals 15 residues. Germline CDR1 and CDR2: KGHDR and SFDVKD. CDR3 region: CATSDPGDGSYEQYF. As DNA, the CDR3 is TGTGCCACCAGTGACCCGGGGGACGGATCCTACGAGCAGTACTTC.

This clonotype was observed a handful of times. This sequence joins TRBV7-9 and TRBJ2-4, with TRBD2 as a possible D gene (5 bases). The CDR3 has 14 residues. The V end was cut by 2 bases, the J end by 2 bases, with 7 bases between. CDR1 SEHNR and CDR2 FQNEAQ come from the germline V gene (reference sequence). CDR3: CASSLSGTKNIQYF. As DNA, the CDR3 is TGTGCCAGCAGCTTATCGGGAACCAAAAACATTCAGTACTTC.

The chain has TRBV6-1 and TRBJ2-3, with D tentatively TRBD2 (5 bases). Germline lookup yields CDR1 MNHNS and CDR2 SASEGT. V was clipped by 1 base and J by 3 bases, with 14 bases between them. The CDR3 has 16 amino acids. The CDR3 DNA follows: TGTGCCAGCAGTGAAGTCGGGGTCCGGGGTACAGATACGCAGTATTTT. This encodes CASSEVGVRGTDTQYF.

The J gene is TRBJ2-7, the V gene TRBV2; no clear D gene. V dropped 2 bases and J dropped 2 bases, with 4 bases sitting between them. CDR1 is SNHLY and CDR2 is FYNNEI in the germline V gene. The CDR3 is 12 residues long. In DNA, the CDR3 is TGTGCCAGCAGTGAACCGGCCTACGAGCAGTACTTC. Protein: CASSEPAYEQYF. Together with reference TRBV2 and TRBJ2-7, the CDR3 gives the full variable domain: EPEVTQTPSHQVTQMGQEVILRCVPISNHLYFYWYRQILGQKVEFLVSFYNNEISEKSEIFDDQFSVERPDGSNFTLKIRSTKLEDSAMYFCASSEPAYEQYFGPGTRLTVT.

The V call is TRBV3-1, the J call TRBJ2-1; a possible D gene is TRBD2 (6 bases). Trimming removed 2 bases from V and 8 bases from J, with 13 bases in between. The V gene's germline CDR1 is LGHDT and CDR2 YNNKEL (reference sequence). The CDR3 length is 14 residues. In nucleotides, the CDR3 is TGTGCCAGCAGCCAACGACTAGTTCGCGATGAGCAGTTCTTC. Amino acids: CASSQRLVRDEQFF.

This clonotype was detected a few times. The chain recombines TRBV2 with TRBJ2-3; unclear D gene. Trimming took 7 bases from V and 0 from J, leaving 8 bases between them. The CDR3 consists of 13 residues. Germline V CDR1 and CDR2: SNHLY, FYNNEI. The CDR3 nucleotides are TGTGCCAGCATGCCGACTAGCACAGATACGCAGTATTTT. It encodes CASMPTSTDTQYF.

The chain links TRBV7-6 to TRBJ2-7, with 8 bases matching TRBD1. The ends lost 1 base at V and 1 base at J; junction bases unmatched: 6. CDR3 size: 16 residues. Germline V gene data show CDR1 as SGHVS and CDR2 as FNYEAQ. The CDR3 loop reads CASSLVATGVSYEQYF. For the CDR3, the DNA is TGTGCCAGCAGCTTAGTGGCGACAGGGGTATCCTACGAGCAGTACTTC.

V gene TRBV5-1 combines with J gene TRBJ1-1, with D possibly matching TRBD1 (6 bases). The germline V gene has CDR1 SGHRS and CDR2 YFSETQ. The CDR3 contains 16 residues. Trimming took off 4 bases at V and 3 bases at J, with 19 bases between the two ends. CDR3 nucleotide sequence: TGCGCCAGCAGCAAATTACCGGGGGGCTTCGACACTGAAGCTTTCTTT. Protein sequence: CASSKLPGGFDTEAFF.

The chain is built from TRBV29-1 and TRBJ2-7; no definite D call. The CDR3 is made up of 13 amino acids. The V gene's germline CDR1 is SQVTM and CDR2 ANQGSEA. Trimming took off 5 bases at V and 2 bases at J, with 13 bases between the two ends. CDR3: CSVQRVGPYEQYF. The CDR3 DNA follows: TGCAGCGTTCAAAGGGTCGGTCCCTACGAGCAGTACTTC.

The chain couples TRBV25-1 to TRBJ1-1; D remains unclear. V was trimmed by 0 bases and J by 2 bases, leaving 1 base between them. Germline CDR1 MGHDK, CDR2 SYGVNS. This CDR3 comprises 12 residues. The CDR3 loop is CASSEYNTEAFF. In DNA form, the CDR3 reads TGTGCCAGCAGTGAATATAACACTGAAGCTTTCTTT.

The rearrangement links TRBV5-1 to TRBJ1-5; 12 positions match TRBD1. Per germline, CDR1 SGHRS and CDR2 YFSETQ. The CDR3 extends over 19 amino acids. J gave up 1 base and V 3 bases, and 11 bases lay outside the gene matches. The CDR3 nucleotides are TGCGCCAGCAGCTACCGGGACAGGGGGCGACGGTGGAGCAATCAGCCCCAGCATTTT. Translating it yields CASSYRDRGRRWSNQPQHF.

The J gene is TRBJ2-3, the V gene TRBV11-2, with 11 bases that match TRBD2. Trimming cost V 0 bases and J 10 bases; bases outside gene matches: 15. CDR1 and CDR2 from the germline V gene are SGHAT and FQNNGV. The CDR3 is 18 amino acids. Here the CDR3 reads CASSLDGLAGPPEPAQYF. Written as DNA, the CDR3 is TGTGCCAGCAGCTTAGATGGACTAGCGGGCCCCCCCGAACCGGCGCAGTATTTT.

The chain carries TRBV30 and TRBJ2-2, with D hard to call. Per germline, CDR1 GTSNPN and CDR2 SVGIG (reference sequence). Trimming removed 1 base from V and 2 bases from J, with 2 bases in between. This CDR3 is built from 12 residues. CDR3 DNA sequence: TGTGCCTGGAGTGGAAACACCGGGGAGCTGTTTTTT. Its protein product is CAWSGNTGELFF.

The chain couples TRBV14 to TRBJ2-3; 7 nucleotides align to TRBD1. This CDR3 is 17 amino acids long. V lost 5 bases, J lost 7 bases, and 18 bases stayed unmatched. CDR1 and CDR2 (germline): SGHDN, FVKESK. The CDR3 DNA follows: TGTGCCAGCAGCGACACCAGGACGCACAGGGGAATTAATACGCAGTATTTT. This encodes CASSDTRTHRGINTQYF.

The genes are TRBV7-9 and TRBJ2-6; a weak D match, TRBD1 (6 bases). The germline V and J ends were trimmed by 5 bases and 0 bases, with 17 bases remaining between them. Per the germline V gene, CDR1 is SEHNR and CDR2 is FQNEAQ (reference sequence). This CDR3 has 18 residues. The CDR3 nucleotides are TGTGCCAGCAGCATTTTGGACAGCTATCCCTCTGGGGCCAACGTCCTGACTTTC. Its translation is CASSILDSYPSGANVLTF.

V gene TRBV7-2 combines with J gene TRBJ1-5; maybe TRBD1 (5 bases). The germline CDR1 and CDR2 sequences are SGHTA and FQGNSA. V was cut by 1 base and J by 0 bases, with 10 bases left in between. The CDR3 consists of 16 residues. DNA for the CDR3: TGTGCCAGCAGCTTAGAGAGGGGATATAGCAATCAGCCCCAGCATTTT. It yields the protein CASSLERGYSNQPQHF.